This TCR beta chain came from a study of cytomegalovirus exposure and HLA in healthy donors. The primer mix had 60 Vbeta and 13 Jbeta primers. Method: immunoSEQ multiplex PCR; TCRdb's copy keeps in-frame clones and lacks some. This table holds roughly 80,000 clones, roughly two thirds found once. Trimming pared 5 bases from V and 8 bases from J, leaving 13 bases between. The CDR3 is 13 amino acids. Germline V gene sequence: CDR1 MNHNS, CDR2 SASEGT. This rearrangement joins TRBV6-1 to TRBJ1-5, with D uncertain. This TCR was sampled from a woman aged 40 to 49 in good health and CMV-seropositive. The sequenced sample was PBMCs. The chain's CDR3 is CASSPRDEEPQHF. The CDR3 nucleotides read TGTGCCAGCAGTCCGAGGGATGAGGAGCCCCAGCATTTT.